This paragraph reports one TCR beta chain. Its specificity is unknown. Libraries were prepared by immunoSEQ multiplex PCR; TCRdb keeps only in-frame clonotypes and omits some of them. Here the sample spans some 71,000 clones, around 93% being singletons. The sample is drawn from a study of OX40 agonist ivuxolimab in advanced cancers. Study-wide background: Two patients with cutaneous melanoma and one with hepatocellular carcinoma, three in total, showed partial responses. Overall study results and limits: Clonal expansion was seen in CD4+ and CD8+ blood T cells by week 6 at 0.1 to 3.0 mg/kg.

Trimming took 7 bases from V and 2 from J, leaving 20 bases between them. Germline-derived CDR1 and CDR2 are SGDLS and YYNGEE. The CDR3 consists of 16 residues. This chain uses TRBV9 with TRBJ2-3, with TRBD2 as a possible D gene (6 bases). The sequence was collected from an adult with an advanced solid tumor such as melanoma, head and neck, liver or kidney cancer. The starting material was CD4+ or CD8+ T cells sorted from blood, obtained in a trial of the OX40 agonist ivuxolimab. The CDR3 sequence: CASGAGPGAATDTQYF. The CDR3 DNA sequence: TGTGCCAGCGGTGCTGGACCGGGAGCAGCCACAGATACGCAGTATTTT. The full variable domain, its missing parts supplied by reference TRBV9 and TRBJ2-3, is DSGVTQTPKHLITATGQRVTLRCSPRSGDLSVYWYQQSLDQGLQFLIQYYNGEERAKGNILERFSAQQFPDLHSELNLSSLELGDSALYFCASGAGPGAATDTQYFGPGTRLTVL.